This T cell receptor beta chain was recovered during a study of shared clonotypes between healthy human individuals (dated by TCRdb to the early 2020s). Turning to the overall study: The cohort comprised a couple of women and a few men aged 18 to 49 years. For each donor, CD4 naive and CD4 memory were each run on three plates, CD8 naive on two plates, and CD8 memory on one plate. The study deeply sequenced blood TCR repertoires of about 5 healthy adults to estimate repertoire size and the extent of clonotype sharing between individuals. To increase sequencing depth and limit assay-specific biases, TCR repertoire library preparation and sequencing were carried out by different laboratories using diverse techniques. Leukapheresis yielded between about 0.94 and 9.5 billion PBMCs per donor.

CD8 naive samples consisted of CD45RO-negative cells that were positively selected for CCR7, yielding a CD45RA+CCR7+ population without TemRA cells. Donors were healthy HIV-negative adults with no recently reported acute infections or vaccinations. Every donor was a Caucasian adult residing in Nashville, Tennessee, USA. After blood collection by leukapheresis, PBMCs were isolated using Ficoll-Histopaque density gradient centrifugation and then cryopreserved in the vapor phase of liquid nitrogen. Analytical flow cytometry was used to check the purity and quantity of each magnetically sorted T cell population. Genomic DNA was isolated from every sorted fraction and measured by UV absorbance on a Nanodrop 2000c. The paper as a whole reports these results and caveats: Compared with non-shared clonotypes, clonotypes shared by all four sorted-subset donors had higher generation probabilities. The small number of donors limited the genetic and exposure-history diversity represented. Pairwise subsampling led to the expectation that sequencing depth would affect the degree of clonotype sharing among donors. Only blood was sampled, and tissue TCR repertoires likely differ from those in blood. Sharing across several donors was observed for around 5% of naive CD4, over 3% of naive CD8, about 2.3% of memory CD4, and about 0.39% of memory CD8 clonotypes. Naive subsets generally had larger estimated clonotype richness than memory subsets did. Rarefaction of sorted-subset datasets indicated incomplete sequencing despite the large sequencing depth.

Using the deep immunoSEQ assay, TCR CDR3 regions were amplified from genomic DNA by multiplex PCR. For each cell subset, the extracted genomic DNA was distributed evenly across all wells of several immunoSEQ 96-well plates, and each plate served as one replicate. For sorted subsets, each replicate PCR was loaded with about 200 ng genomic DNA, equivalent to 30,000 or so T cell genomes. Purified libraries were quantified with a Qubit 3.0 fluorometer, sized on a Bioanalyzer 2100, and re-quantified with the KAPA Library Quantification kit. A separate single-read 150-cycle Illumina NextSeq 550 flow cell was used to sequence each immunoSEQ 96-well plate. The published analysis was carried out like this. Because only junctional sequences without quality scores were contained in the immunoSEQ output, filtering matching that applied to full-length reads could not be performed. To assign V/J genes and CDR3, sequences were annotated against IMGT germline references using PyIR, a Python wrapper for IgBLAST v1.9. Reads were filtered out if the reads had weak V/J assignments (E-value above 1e-6), no CDR3, stop codons, out-of-frame junctions, or ambiguous translated residues. V3J clonotypes were defined as sequences sharing an identical inferred V gene, J gene, and CDR3 amino acid sequence. The percentage overlap between two repertoires was calculated by dividing the number of shared unique clonotypes by the size of the smaller repertoire. Repertoire richness was assessed with RTK rarefaction, the Chao1 estimator, and Recon v2.1 estimates of unobserved clonotypes. Generation probabilities for all TCRbeta clonotypes obtained by the gDNA method from several donors were computed using OLGA. The source is immuneACCESS, and TCRdb retained only in-frame sequences with V and J called. Part of the clones is not carried over; for the studies checked, unresolved V genes explain less than half of this, and the remainder is unexplained. The V and J calls and clone size are taken from that table; D and trimming were inferred from the DNA. This sample is represented by millions of clones; 93% of them were singletons. The ten largest clonotypes hold 1.5% to 2% of the sample.

To note about this clone: The target of this receptor is not known. Per-nucleotide qualities are absent, and no much larger clonotype sits a single base away.

The V end loses 2 bases and the J end loses 3 bases, and a stretch of 14 bases separates them. The CDR3 sequence holds 15 residues, the cysteine and phenylalanine included. Only CDR3 DNA remains: 45 bases, in frame from the first base. From a lookup of the germline V gene, CDR1 and CDR2 are KGHSH and LQKENI. This sequence was found in a man between 18 and 35 years old in good health. Some clones in this sample may be carry-over from other donors' samples. The sequenced material came from naive CD8+ T cells from PBMCs. The cell subset or site label, as the study defines it: CD45RA+CCR7+. Recombination connected TRBV18 to TRBJ2-7, with no confident D gene call. The CDR3 has the sequence CASSPEEIGIYEQYF. The sequence in DNA is TGTGCCAGCTCACCAGAGGAGATTGGGATCTACGAGCAGTACTTC.